This is a list of T cell receptor beta chains from one sample in a study of metastatic and nonmetastatic thyroid tumors. TCRdb used MiXCR to call clones anew from the PCR reads. The repertoire consists of tens of thousands of clones, with around 15% occurring once and the leading ten covering 3.4%. Sequencing was performed on blood. These receptors were collected from a female donor with papillary thyroid cancer or a benign thyroid nodule (not recorded which). Some clones in this sample may be carry-over from other donors' samples. CDR3s leave out the opening cysteine and the closing phenylalanine or tryptophan. Size values are once, few and many counts, or a class for expanded clones, and some rows have none.

clone_size v_call cdr3_aa
medium-sized TRBV28 ASGRGRTLHSYEQY
many TRBV18 ASSPRQGFAGANVLT
NA TRBV7-3 ASRLGPSGLSTNTQY
NA TRBV7-3 ASSLSSQVGDTQY
few TRBV3-1 ASSQWLAGQNIQY
NA TRBV20-1 SARAWDGGTEAF
many TRBV19 ASSIQSWDKDTQY
NA TRBV12-3/TRBV12-4 ASSRRTEQY
many TRBV20-1 SAPTGQGYEQY
many TRBV3-1 ASSQDILSWTEDNEQF
many TRBV4-1 ASSQKREDRRNEQF
NA TRBV12-3/TRBV12-4 ASSQQRGAYEQY
many TRBV6-1 AGREQDYNEQF
many TRBV3-1 ASSQDRMNQETQY
many TRBV9 ASSAAGSSYNSPLH
many TRBV30 AWSAVGGLGQPQH
many TRBV7-2 ASSLALLAGVYEQY
many TRBV7-2 ASSFSGGGSYSYEQY
many TRBV2 ASKWRGGANVLT
many TRBV29-1 SVFTSGRGNEQF
NA TRBV19 ASSIGAFGRNFSEQF
many TRBV5-6 ASSLGENPLSGELF
many TRBV2 ASSDEGGHAQPQH
many TRBV6-5 ASSYSPRDTQY
many TRBV12-3/TRBV12-4 ASSPNMGSGTIY
NA TRBV4-2 ASSPGLAGNYEQY
NA TRBV6-5 ASSYGTAGYGYT
many TRBV19 ASSIVGNGYT
many TRBV5-1 ASSPDLDTQY
many TRBV5-8 ASSLGGRRDQPQH
many TRBV5-1 ASSFQYQGSGKNIQY
many TRBV6-1 ASIESRRGTEAF
many TRBV28 ASSATSGGGNEQF
many TRBV18 ASSHLTSGSLGANVLT
many TRBV2 AILPAGTYEQY
many TRBV9 ASSVAGENIQY
many TRBV29-1 SALSGSSYNEQF
many TRBV12-3/TRBV12-4 ASKASWDDEQY
few TRBV6-1 ASSTGLALNEQF
many TRBV5-8 ASSFSGGEQF
NA TRBV12-3/TRBV12-4 ASRLGGLESPLH
NA TRBV6-1 ASSGRGRTPSWSYEQY
many TRBV19 ASSIRGSASSGNTIY
NA TRBV20-1 ISPQAGVFGQPQH
many TRBV10-2 ASRQAESTDTQY
many TRBV7-9 ASSPGQWAYEQY
many TRBV6-5 ASSYSNRRSSTEAF
many TRBV4-1 ASSQGDRGHEKLF
many TRBV7-2 ASSLAGTSGYEQY
few TRBV28 ASSFLVTVPYCYT
many TRBV28 ASTSSQRVYEQY
many TRBV24-1 ATRGSTGTGANVLT
many TRBV6-4 ASSNSGEGDTQY
many TRBV11-2 ASSLIGGGQPQH
many TRBV3-1 ASSQDHARGPYEQY
many TRBV6-5 ASSYSRGAPSRKETQY
medium-sized TRBV6-1 ASSEREFHNEQF